The T cell receptor beta chain described here comes from a study of blood T cell repertoires in COVID-19. Study information: Samples taken during acute and convalescent COVID-19 were collected in the United States, Italy and Spain. T cells, B-cell-depleted T cells, or PBMCs provided the cDNA or gDNA that served as material.

In the original analysis: Reference gene primer amplification gave estimated nucleated cell counts. Measured with immunoSEQ multiplex PCR; TCRdb has only the in-frame clones, and not every one. V and J calls and clone size are as listed in that table; D and trimming were resolved from the DNA. Of approximately 150,000 clones in the sample, about 85% were seen once. CDR3 size: 14 residues. Per germline, CDR1 LGHDT and CDR2 YNNKEL (reference sequence). The V end lost 4 bases, the J end lost 6 bases, and 13 bases lay between the germline ends. The sequencing input was peripheral blood. The V gene is TRBV3-1 (or the pseudogene TRBV3-2), the J gene TRBJ2-1; D ambiguous. This sequence originates from a man in his sixties or seventies who had recovered from COVID-19. The CDR3 DNA follows: TGTGCCAGCAGCCTCGGATTATCGGGCAATGAGCAGTTCTTC. Protein product: CASSLGLSGNEQFF.